This T cell receptor beta chain was identified during a study of metastatic and nonmetastatic thyroid tumors (dated by TCRdb to 2019 to 2021). Notes on the research overall: The researchers compared repertoires between peripheral blood samples and tumor or nodule tissue samples from patients with malignant or benign thyroid disease.

None of the patients had been given any treatment before thyroid surgery. Using T-cell receptor beta sequencing, the study looked back at clinical samples from patients collected from about 2011 to 2018. The CDR3 spans 15 residues, from the cysteine through the phenylalanine. CDR3 DNA only is kept here, 45 bases in frame from base 1. The junction shows trimming of 1 base on V and 6 bases on J, and the gene matches do not reach 3 bases of it. The germline V gene (reference sequence) supplies CDR1 SGHAT and CDR2 FQDESV. General findings and caveats noted by the study authors: In both blood and tumor samples, malignant tumors were reported to have significantly higher TCR beta diversity than benign nodules.

As regards this clone: Its specific antigen is unknown. No base qualities exist here, and no much larger clone lies one base off it.

Library method: PCR. Reads for this sample came from an Illumina HiSeq 4000. High-throughput sequencing was used to profile the CDR3 region of the TCR beta-chain in every patient. Per the original workflow: The researchers built a classifier to tell apart papillary thyroid cancer patients with distant metastasis, based on CDR3 differences among clinicopathological groups. The Shannon index was used to measure repertoire diversity, and the Morisita-Horn index was used to measure how similar tumor and blood repertoires were. TCRdb ran its own pipeline on the public reads, namely fastp trimming at Q25 and MiXCR clone calling, and kept in-frame beta chains. None of the V and J calls come from the authors' own analysis; TCRdb made them. Counted in this sample were about 20,000 clones; just over 35% of them appeared once. Together, the top ten hold 29% of the sample.

Sequencing input: tumor tissue. The rearranged chain carries TRBV11-1 and TRBJ2-1, and 10 bases in between align with TRBD2. This TCR derives from a female donor with papillary thyroid cancer or a benign thyroid nodule (not recorded which). Some clones in this sample may be carry-over from other donors' samples. The CDR3 is CASSLGSGRTNEQFF. In nucleotide form, the sequence is TGTGCCAGCAGCTTAGGTAGCGGGAGGACCAATGAGCAGTTCTTC.